The 17 T cell receptor beta chains given below trace back to one sample, sequenced in a study of blood T cell repertoires in COVID-19. Profiling relied on immunoSEQ multiplex PCR, and the TCRdb table lists in-frame clones only, not all of them. The repertoire holds about 670,000 clones, about nine tenths seen once, with roughly 0.25% in the top ten. The specimen sequenced was peripheral blood. The receptor source for this set is a woman aged 18-29 years with acute or convalescent COVID-19.

The chain combines TRBV3-1 (or the pseudogene TRBV3-2) with TRBJ1-1; D might be TRBD1 (6 bases). CDR1 is LGHDT and CDR2 is YNNKEL in the germline V gene (reference sequence). The CDR3 has 15 residues. Trimming pared 2 bases from V and 1 base from J, leaving 11 bases between. In DNA form, the CDR3 reads TGTGCCAGCAGCCAACTCCCACAGGGGAACACTGAAGCTTTCTTT. Its translation: CASSQLPQGNTEAFF.

The rearrangement uses TRBV6-5 and TRBJ2-1; 8 nucleotides line up with TRBD1. The CDR3 loop spans 13 amino acids. Looked up from germline, CDR1 is MNHEY and CDR2 is SVGAGI. V lost 7 bases, J lost 13 bases, and 12 bases stayed unmatched. The CDR3 DNA reads as TGTGCCAGCACTACCGGGGCAGGGGGCAAACAGTTCTTC. It translates to CASTTGAGGKQFF.

V usage is TRBV9 and J usage is TRBJ1-6, with unresolved D. This CDR3 region has 15 residues. Germline CDR1 reads SGDLS; CDR2 reads YYNGEE. Trimming removed 3 bases at V and 0 bases at J, with 7 bases between. CDR3 region: CASSGGDSYNSPLHF. CDR3 coding DNA: TGTGCCAGCAGCGGCGGCGACTCCTATAATTCACCCCTCCACTTT. The full variable domain, in which reference TRBV9 and TRBJ1-6 provide the parts outside the CDR3, is DSGVTQTPKHLITATGQRVTLRCSPRSGDLSVYWYQQSLDQGLQFLIQYYNGEERAKGNILERFSAQQFPDLHSELNLSSLELGDSALYFCASSGGDSYNSPLHFGNGTRLTVT.

This rearrangement joins TRBV6-5 to TRBJ1-2; possibly TRBD1 for D (6 bases). Germline CDR1 MNHEY, CDR2 SVGAGI. Trimming took off 2 bases at V and 11 bases at J, with 9 bases between the two ends. The CDR3 has 11 amino acids. The CDR3 reads CASSYRGWYTF. DNA for the CDR3: TGTGCCAGCAGTTACAGGGGGTGGTACACCTTC.

The chain couples TRBV10-3 to TRBJ2-2; D call uncertain. V gave up 2 bases and J gave up 7 bases, with 11 bases separating them. This CDR3 spans 14 amino acids. The germline gives CDR1 ENHRY, CDR2 SYGVKD. CDR3 sequence (DNA): TGTGCCATCAGTGAGGGGCCCCTGATCGGGGAGCTGTTTTTT. It encodes CAISEGPLIGELFF.

This chain joins TRBV19 and TRBJ2-7; D is uncertain. The CDR3 sequence is 12 residues long. V was pared by 6 bases and J by 4 bases, with 10 bases between. The V gene's germline CDR1 is LNHDA and CDR2 SQIVND (reference sequence). For the CDR3, the DNA is TGTGCCAGTAGGGGCAGGCCTTACGAGCAGTACTTC. Encoded protein: CASRGRPYEQYF.

V usage is TRBV7-9 and J usage is TRBJ2-7, with 11 bases matching TRBD1. Germline V lookup: CDR1 SEHNR, CDR2 FQNEAQ (reference sequence). Germline trimming cut 2 bases from V and 2 bases from J; bases unmatched to any gene: 8. The CDR3 runs to 17 residues. CDR3 in amino acids: CASSLSRVGQGAYEQYF. CDR3 DNA sequence: TGTGCCAGCAGCTTAAGTCGGGTGGGACAGGGGGCCTACGAGCAGTACTTC.

The chain employs TRBV6-5 and TRBJ1-1, with TRBD1 matching 8 bases. CDR1 and CDR2 from the germline V gene are MNHEY and SVGAGI. V lost 4 bases, J lost 5 bases, and 6 bases stayed unmatched. The CDR3 loop spans 14 amino acids. This chain's CDR3 is CASSWTGYWTEAFF. DNA for the CDR3: TGTGCCAGCAGTTGGACAGGGTATTGGACTGAAGCTTTCTTT.

The chain is built from TRBV11-1 and TRBJ1-1, with 10 bases that match TRBD1. The CDR3 contains 15 residues. Unmatched junction bases numbered 7, after V lost 4 bases and J lost 5 bases. Germline V gene data show CDR1 as SGHAT and CDR2 as FQDESV (reference sequence). Here the CDR3 DNA reads TGTGCCAGCAGCTCCAGACAGGGGGCGCGTACTGAAGCTTTCTTT. Its translation: CASSSRQGARTEAFF.

V gene TRBV5-1 combines with J gene TRBJ1-2; D remains unclear. The V end was cut by 3 bases, the J end by 4 bases, with 10 bases between. The CDR3 covers 13 residues. The germline V gene has CDR1 SGHRS and CDR2 YFSETQ. The CDR3 nucleotides read TGCGCCAGCAGCTCGGTTAAAAGCTATGGCTACACCTTC. Its protein is CASSSVKSYGYTF.

V and J are TRBV15 and TRBJ2-7, with a tentative D call TRBD2 (6 bases). V was shortened by 7 bases and J by 1 base, with 17 bases between the two germline ends. CDR1 is LNHNV and CDR2 is YYDKDF in the germline V gene (reference sequence). This CDR3 contains 15 residues. The CDR3 nucleotides read TGTGCCACCAAAATCGCGGGGTTAGGATCCTACGAGCAGTACTTC. Translated, it gives CATKIAGLGSYEQYF.

V and J are TRBV30 and TRBJ1-4; maybe TRBD1 (6 bases). V lost 6 bases to trimming and J lost 0 bases, with 11 bases between them. The CDR3 is made up of 14 amino acids. Germline V gene lookup returns CDR1 GTSNPN and CDR2 SVGIG (reference sequence). This CDR3 is CACLHRATNEKLFF. The CDR3 DNA reads as TGTGCCTGCCTTCACAGGGCAACTAATGAAAAACTGTTTTTT.

The chain couples TRBV30 to TRBJ1-3; D uncertain. Germline CDR1 is GTSNPN and CDR2 is SVGIG (reference sequence). The V and J ends lost 4 bases and 0 bases respectively, with 19 bases between them. CDR3 length: 17 residues. The CDR3 sequence is CAWNPRVAGVSGNTIYF. The CDR3 coding sequence is TGTGCCTGGAATCCACGGGTGGCCGGGGTCTCTGGAAACACCATATATTTT.

V and J are TRBV6-4 and TRBJ2-2; the D gene is possibly TRBD2 (5 bases). Trimming pared 6 bases from V and 7 bases from J, leaving 15 bases between. CDR1 and CDR2 (germline): MRHNA, SNTAGT. This CDR3 spans 14 amino acids. This chain's CDR3 is CASSAWRAGGELFF. CDR3 DNA: TGTGCCAGCAGCGCCTGGCGGGCCGGCGGGGAGCTGTTTTTT.

The chain employs TRBV6-6 and TRBJ1-1, with 7 nucleotides matching TRBD1. The CDR3 is 17 residues long. In germline, CDR1 is MNHNY, CDR2 SVGAGI (reference sequence). Losses at the gene ends were 5 bases for V and 6 bases for J; bases not matched to a gene: 18. The CDR3 spells CASSQLQGIPPFPEAFF. DNA for the CDR3: TGTGCCAGCAGTCAGCTACAGGGGATCCCGCCTTTCCCTGAAGCTTTCTTT.

Notes on this clone: In the same sample, other DNA sequences code for this CDR3. This chain joins TRBV5-1 and TRBJ2-1; D is possibly TRBD2 (6 bases). In germline, CDR1 is SGHRS, CDR2 YFSETQ. This CDR3 is 15 amino acids long. V dropped 0 bases and J dropped 4 bases, with 11 bases sitting between them. The CDR3 DNA reads as TGCGCCAGCAGCTTGGTTGCCGGGGGATACAATGAGCAGTTCTTC. This translates into CASSLVAGGYNEQFF. Drawing the rest from reference TRBV5-1 and TRBJ2-1, the complete variable domain is KAGVTQTPRYLIKTRGQQVTLSCSPISGHRSVSWYQQTPGQGLQFLFEYFSETQRNKGNFPGRFSGRQFSNSRSEMNVSTLELGDSALYLCASSLVAGGYNEQFFGPGTRLTVL.

The chain joins TRBV23-1 to TRBJ2-2; perhaps TRBD2 as D (5 bases). TRBV23-1 qualifies as an ORF whose function is uncertain. The ends were cut back, 2 bases at V and 0 bases at J, with 7 bases in the middle. The CDR3 consists of 15 residues. The CDR3: CASSQTGSNTGELFF. In DNA, the CDR3 is TGCGCCAGCAGTCAAACGGGGTCGAACACCGGGGAGCTGTTTTTT.